This T cell receptor (beta chain) was documented in a study of PD-L1 blockade in urothelial cancer. Study at large: Bladder-origin urothelial cancer in males covered about nine tenths of the roughly 30 patients. Blood underwent analysis 3 weeks (second dose) and 6 weeks after treatment began. Per blood sample, T cells had a median of about 150,000.

Each PCR received spiked synthetic TCR analog templates. Method: immunoSEQ multiplex PCR; TCRdb's copy keeps in-frame clones and lacks some. The sample gives 45,000 to 60,000 clones, around four fifths of which show up once; under 2% is in the top ten. Time point meaning: pretreatment peripheral blood. The germline V gene has CDR1 MNHNS and CDR2 SASEGT. V lost 6 bases to trimming and J lost 2 bases, with 10 bases between them. The CDR3 contains 14 residues. Sequencing used PBMCs, obtained around atezolizumab (anti-PD-L1) treatment. This TCR was recovered from a man aged 50 to 59 with urothelial cancer. This chain links TRBV6-1 with TRBJ2-2; a possible D gene is TRBD1 (5 bases). This chain's CDR3 is CASSLDRNTGELFF. CDR3 bases: TGTGCCAGCAGCCTAGACAGAAACACCGGGGAGCTGTTTTTT.